This T cell receptor beta chain was sequenced for a study of cytomegalovirus exposure and HLA in healthy donors. General observations from the study: Across donors, sequencing depth was assumed by presence/absence analyses to be roughly uniform. Most observed TCR sequences were rare, whereas some public TCRs were detected in many donors. It was 150 or so TCR beta chains that were listed as cytomegalovirus-associated. Most of the TCR beta V segments (in an earlier analysis) were productive either about 87% or about 30% of the time.

Turning to this clone: No antigen is known for it. The same CDR3 arises from other DNA sequences in this sample as well.

This CDR3 region has 12 residues. The V gene lost 11 bases and the J gene lost 0 bases, with 9 bases spanning the gap. Germline V lookup: CDR1 SNHLY, CDR2 FYNNEI. The PCR contained 60 Vbeta and 13 Jbeta primers. Clones were sequenced by immunoSEQ multiplex PCR, and TCRdb holds only the in-frame ones, with some missing. The profile covers around 97,000 clones, with roughly two thirds appearing a single time and under 4.5% taken by the ten largest. The clonotype originates from a man in his forties in good health and CMV-seronegative. The sample comprised PBMCs. This sequence joins TRBV2 and TRBJ2-3; TRBD2 is a possible D gene (5 bases). In DNA, the CDR3 is TGTGCCTGTGGACTCAGCACAGATACGCAGTATTTT. This translates into CACGLSTDTQYF.